The 31 T cell receptor beta chains in this list originate from one sample, sequenced in a study of T cells in localized non-small cell lung cancer. Here immunoSEQ multiplex PCR was the method, and the copy in TCRdb shows in-frame clones only, minus some. This table holds 5,000 to 6,500 clones, over 80% found once. This specimen consisted of peripheral blood, obtained before any cancer treatment. The receptors were sampled from a male donor aged 60 or over with stage I lung adenocarcinoma.

V is TRBV20-1 and J is TRBJ2-7; D not resolved. V was shortened by 7 bases and J by 5 bases, with 12 bases between the two germline ends. CDR3 length: 11 residues. Germline lookup yields CDR1 DFQATT and CDR2 SNEGSKA (reference sequence). CDR3 in DNA: TGCAGTGTATCAGAAAAAAACGAGCAGTACTTC. Its translation is CSVSEKNEQYF.

This clone appeared once. The chain combines TRBV9 with TRBJ1-1; D is unresolved. Germline loops: CDR1 SGDLS, CDR2 YYNGEE. V dropped 5 bases and J dropped 8 bases, with 10 bases sitting between them. CDR3 size: 11 residues. The CDR3 loop is CASSPSGEAFF. CDR3 sequence (DNA): TGTGCCAGCAGTCCGTCAGGCGAAGCTTTCTTT.

V is TRBV11-2 and J is TRBJ1-1; D possibly corresponds to TRBD1 (6 bases). The germline V gene has CDR1 SGHAT and CDR2 FQNNGV. Between the trimmed V and J ends, which lost 4 bases and 4 bases, there was a span of 16 bases. The CDR3 loop spans 15 amino acids. The CDR3 spells CASSWPTRGTTEAFF. DNA of the CDR3: TGTGCCAGCAGCTGGCCCACAAGGGGGACCACTGAAGCTTTCTTT. Complete variable domain (other parts from reference TRBV11-2 and TRBJ1-1): EAGVAQSPRYKIIEKRQSVAFWCNPISGHATLYWYQQILGQGPKLLIQFQNNGVVDDSQLPKDRFSAERLKGVDSTLKIQPAKLEDSAVYLCASSWPTRGTTEAFFGQGTRLTVV.

The V call is TRBV5-6, the J call TRBJ1-2; the match to TRBD1 covers 10 bases. The CDR3 runs 14 residues. Germline V gene sequence: CDR1 SGHDT, CDR2 YYEEEE. The V and J ends lost 4 bases and 5 bases, in that order; junction bases with no gene match: 5. The CDR3 DNA sequence: TGTGCCAGCAGCCTACGGACAGGGGGGTATGGCTACACCTTC. It codes for CASSLRTGGYGYTF. Drawing the rest from reference TRBV5-6 and TRBJ1-2, the complete variable domain is DAGVTQSPTHLIKTRGQQVTLRCSPKSGHDTVSWYQQALGQGPQFIFQYYEEEERQRGNFPDRFSGHQFPNYSSELNVNALLLGDSALYLCASSLRTGGYGYTFGSGTRLTVV.

V gene TRBV9 combines with J gene TRBJ2-3, with D perhaps matching TRBD2 (6 bases). Between the trimmed V and J ends, which lost 2 bases and 2 bases, there was a span of 15 bases. The germline V gene has CDR1 SGDLS and CDR2 YYNGEE. This CDR3 is built from 16 residues. Written as DNA, the CDR3 is TGTGCCAGCAGCGTTTCGGGACTTCAACCCACAGATACGCAGTATTTT. Translated, it gives CASSVSGLQPTDTQYF.

The chain links TRBV9 to TRBJ1-1; a possible D gene is TRBD1 (6 bases). This CDR3 has 15 residues. V gave up 0 bases and J gave up 9 bases, with 18 bases separating them. Germline-derived CDR1 and CDR2 are SGDLS and YYNGEE. The CDR3: CASSVEVGAESKAFF. The DNA for the CDR3 is TGTGCCAGCAGCGTAGAGGTGGGGGCCGAGAGCAAAGCTTTCTTT.

V gene TRBV2 combines with J gene TRBJ1-4; 7 bases line up with TRBD1. Germline CDR1 and CDR2: SNHLY and FYNNEI. Trimming took 5 bases from V and 8 from J; bases not matched to a gene: 8. The CDR3 totals 14 residues. CDR3 coding DNA: TGTGCCAGCAGTATGACAGGGCCGGGGGAAAAACTGTTTTTT. Translation: CASSMTGPGEKLFF.

V usage is TRBV30 and J usage is TRBJ2-3, with D perhaps being TRBD1 or TRBD2 (5 bases each). V was trimmed by 2 bases and J by 8 bases, leaving 8 bases between them. The CDR3 covers 11 residues. CDR1 GTSNPN and CDR2 SVGIG come from the germline V gene (reference sequence). This CDR3 is CAWSSGTTQYF. CDR3 nucleotides: TGTGCCTGGAGTTCCGGGACTACGCAGTATTTT.

The rearrangement uses TRBV21-1 and TRBJ1-4. TRBV21-1 is designated a pseudogene. This CDR3 is built from 15 residues. CDR3: CASSKGGAANEKLFF. Written as DNA, the CDR3 is TGTGCCAGCAGCAAAGGAGGGGCGGCTAATGAAAAACTGTTTTTT.

J is TRBJ1-6 and V is TRBV27; no firm D call. V gave up 8 bases and J gave up 7 bases, with 15 bases separating them. The CDR3 extends over 14 amino acids. In germline, CDR1 is MNHEY, CDR2 SMNVEV (reference sequence). The CDR3 region has the DNA TGTGCCAGCGCCTCCATGTGGGCGAATTCACCCCTCCACTTT. This codes for CASASMWANSPLHF.

This rearrangement joins TRBV5-8 to TRBJ2-7, with D possibly being TRBD2 (5 bases). Looked up from germline, CDR1 is SGHTS and CDR2 is YDEGEE. The CDR3 length is 14 residues. Deletions cut 4 bases from V and 2 bases from J, with 13 bases between. DNA of the CDR3: TGTGCCAGCAGCCCGGGCCGGGAACCCTACGAGCAGTACTTC. Its protein product is CASSPGREPYEQYF.

The J gene is TRBJ2-1, the V gene TRBV19; D is undetermined. In germline, CDR1 is LNHDA, CDR2 SQIVND (reference sequence). The CDR3 is 14 residues long. Trimming pared 10 bases from V and 0 bases from J, leaving 13 bases between. Here the CDR3 DNA reads TGTGCCACCGAGAGGTCGAACTCCTACAATGAGCAGTTCTTC. This encodes CATERSNSYNEQFF. Full variable domain (outside the CDR3, taken from reference TRBV19 and TRBJ2-1): DGGITQSPKYLFRKEGQNVTLSCEQNLNHDAMYWYRQDPGQGLRLIYYSQIVNDFQKGDIAEGYSVSREKKESFPLTVTSAQKNPTAFYLCATERSNSYNEQFFGPGTRLTVL.

The chain couples TRBV5-1 to TRBJ2-2; D not certain. From germline, CDR1 is SGHRS and CDR2 YFSETQ. The CDR3 sequence is 13 residues long. The V end lost 1 base, the J end lost 5 bases, and 6 bases lay between the germline ends. The CDR3 bases are TGCGCCAGCAGCTTGATGGGGACCGGGGAGCTGTTTTTT. Its protein is CASSLMGTGELFF.

J is TRBJ1-1 and V is TRBV25-1; D is uncertain. Germline CDR1 is MGHDK and CDR2 is SYGVNS. The CDR3 has 14 residues. Trimming removed 3 bases at V and 1 base at J, with 9 bases between. The CDR3 sequence is CASSDWLGNTEAFF. The CDR3 DNA reads as TGTGCCAGCAGTGATTGGCTTGGGAACACTGAAGCTTTCTTT.

The gene calls are TRBV27 and TRBJ2-2; D possibly matches TRBD1 or TRBD2 (7 bases each). Germline V CDR1 and CDR2: MNHEY, SMNVEV (reference sequence). Trimming took off 5 bases at V and 3 bases at J, with 16 bases between the two ends. CDR3 size: 16 residues. CDR3 sequence (DNA): TGTGCCAGCAGTCTCAGGGGGGGAACTCACACCGGGGAGCTGTTTTTT. It encodes CASSLRGGTHTGELFF.

CDR3 protein: CASSLMAGGLHEQYF. The CDR3 DNA sequence: TGTGCCAGCAGTTTAATGGCGGGAGGGTTGCACGAGCAGTACTTC. This chain joins TRBV28 and TRBJ2-7; 9 bases line up with TRBD2. Germline lookup yields CDR1 MDHEN and CDR2 SYDVKM. The CDR3 sequence is 15 residues long. Trimming at V came to 2 bases and at J to 5 bases, leaving 7 bases not matched to a gene.

This chain uses TRBV19 with TRBJ1-5; TRBD1 matches at 7 bases. CDR3 length: 15 amino acids. The junction had 9 bases not matched to a gene; V was cut back by 8 bases and J by 2 bases. Germline CDR1 and CDR2: LNHDA and SQIVND (reference sequence). The CDR3 DNA reads TGTGCCAGTCAACAGGGGAGGGCAGGCAATCAGCCCCAGCATTTT. Translating it yields CASQQGRAGNQPQHF.

The chain recombines TRBV10-3 with TRBJ2-1; perhaps TRBD2 as D (5 bases). This CDR3 spans 15 amino acids. Trimming took off 0 bases at V and 1 base at J, with 7 bases between the two ends. The V gene's germline CDR1 is ENHRY and CDR2 SYGVKD. The CDR3 DNA follows: TGTGCCATCAGTGAGTCGGGAGATTCCTACAATGAGCAGTTCTTC. Protein product: CAISESGDSYNEQFF.

The genes are TRBV6-6 and TRBJ1-2; perhaps TRBD1 as D (5 bases). Germline CDR1 and CDR2: MNHNY and SVGAGI (reference sequence). Trimming cost V 7 bases and J 6 bases, with 12 bases left between them. The CDR3 spans 12 residues. CDR3 sequence (DNA): TGTGCCAGCACCTATGGGGGGGATGGCTACACCTTC. Encoded protein: CASTYGGDGYTF.

This clone showed up just a few times. This rearrangement joins TRBV6-1 to TRBJ1-6; no definite D call. CDR3 size: 12 residues. Germline V gene lookup returns CDR1 MNHNS and CDR2 SASEGT. V dropped 3 bases and J dropped 8 bases, with 5 bases sitting between them. The chain's CDR3 is CASSDRYSPLHF. DNA of the CDR3: TGTGCCAGCAGTGACAGGTATTCACCCCTCCACTTT.

This sequence joins TRBV7-1 and TRBJ1-1; D is unresolved. TRBV7-1 is assigned to the ORF class and has an uncertain function. Trimming shortened V by 5 bases and J by 3 bases, and 16 bases separated the two germline ends. The CDR3 consists of 15 residues. CDR3 coding DNA: TGTGCCAGCAGCCCCGCGGGGAGCTCGCACACTGAAGCTTTCTTT. This encodes CASSPAGSSHTEAFF.

In its sample, this clone ranks as medium-sized. The chain uses TRBV30 and TRBJ1-2, with D possibly TRBD1 on 5 matching bases. CDR1 and CDR2 from the germline V gene are GTSNPN and SVGIG (reference sequence). The CDR3 has 13 amino acids. Trimming shortened V by 7 bases and J by 4 bases, and 16 bases separated the two germline ends. CDR3 residues: CALSPGTSYGYTF. DNA for the CDR3: TGTGCCTTATCTCCCGGGACTTCCTATGGCTACACCTTC.

The chain combines TRBV9 with TRBJ2-7; 8 bases are a match to TRBD1. CDR1 and CDR2 (germline): SGDLS, YYNGEE. With V trimmed by 4 bases and J by 4 bases, 10 bases remained unmatched. The CDR3 extends over 15 amino acids. The CDR3 loop is CASSRTGQEAYEQYF. CDR3 bases: TGTGCCAGCAGCCGAACGGGACAGGAGGCGTACGAGCAGTACTTC.

The chain joins TRBV29-1 to TRBJ1-2, with 8 bases aligning to TRBD1. This CDR3 is 16 amino acids long. Germline V CDR1 and CDR2: SQVTM, ANQGSEA. Losses at the gene ends were 2 bases for V and 4 bases for J; bases not matched to a gene: 12. The CDR3 is CSVEMGGTGSPYGYTF. The CDR3 nucleotides read TGCAGCGTTGAAATGGGTGGGACAGGCTCCCCCTATGGCTACACCTTC.

The chain uses TRBV10-3 and TRBJ2-1; D remains ambiguous. The germline V gene encodes CDR1 ENHRY and CDR2 SYGVKD. V lost 8 bases and J lost 5, with 10 bases in between. The CDR3 length is 12 residues. This chain's CDR3 is CAIGVVDNEQFF. The CDR3 DNA is TGTGCCATCGGTGTCGTGGACAATGAGCAGTTCTTC.

This clone was counted a few times. The J gene is TRBJ2-3, the V gene TRBV7-3; D possibly corresponds to TRBD1 (5 bases). V was cut by 2 bases and J by 3 bases, with 15 bases left in between. The CDR3 runs 16 residues. CDR1 SGHTA and CDR2 FQGTGA come from the germline V gene. CDR3 amino acids: CASSLDLGRVTDTQYF. CDR3 nucleotides: TGTGCCAGCAGCTTAGACCTCGGCAGGGTGACAGATACGCAGTATTTT. Drawing the rest from reference TRBV7-3 and TRBJ2-3, the complete variable domain is GAGVSQTPSNKVTEKGKYVELRCDPISGHTALYWYRQSLGQGPEFLIYFQGTGAADDSGLPNDRFFAVRPEGSVSTLKIQRTERGDSAVYLCASSLDLGRVTDTQYFGPGTRLTVL.

This clone was seen once. The genes are TRBV9 and TRBJ2-2; 9 positions match TRBD2. V trimming: 2 bases; J trimming: 3 bases; junction bases outside the gene matches: 5. CDR1 is SGDLS and CDR2 is YYNGEE in the germline V gene. CDR3 length: 16 residues. The CDR3 DNA sequence: TGTGCCAGCAGCGTCGCGGGAGGGGAGTACACCGGGGAGCTGTTTTTT. It codes for CASSVAGGEYTGELFF.

The rearrangement uses TRBV2 and TRBJ2-5; no reliable D call. This CDR3 region has 14 residues. Germline V CDR1 and CDR2: SNHLY, FYNNEI. Trimming left V 3 bases short and J 5 bases short, with 13 bases between. The CDR3 nucleotides read TGTGCCAGCAGTGATCACTCATTAAGGGAGACCCAGTACTTC. Its protein product is CASSDHSLRETQYF.

This clone was counted once. This chain links TRBV6-4 with TRBJ2-3; D is uncertain. V was trimmed by 0 bases and J by 1 base, leaving 5 bases between them. The CDR3 totals 14 residues. Germline CDR1 and CDR2: MRHNA and SNTAGT. CDR3 coding DNA: TGTGCCAGCAGTGACTCGAAGGGCACAGATACGCAGTATTTT. It is translated as CASSDSKGTDTQYF.

The chain is built from TRBV5-1 and TRBJ1-5; 8 bases agree with TRBD1. V shed 2 bases, J shed 2 bases, and the junction held 3 bases outside the gene matches. CDR3 length: 15 residues. Germline CDR1 is SGHRS and CDR2 is YFSETQ. DNA of the CDR3: TGCGCCAGCAGCTTACAGGGGGGTGGCAATCAGCCCCAGCATTTT. Translated: CASSLQGGGNQPQHF.

This chain links TRBV7-2 with TRBJ2-5, with TRBD1 matching 8 bases. CDR3 length: 18 amino acids. Looked up from germline, CDR1 is SGHTA and CDR2 is FQGNSA. The V segment lost 2 bases and the J segment 2 bases; nucleotides outside the gene matches: 13. CDR3 amino acids: CASSLNLWGRDRQETQYF. CDR3 DNA: TGTGCCAGCAGCTTAAACCTCTGGGGTAGGGACAGGCAAGAGACCCAGTACTTC.